The rows below give T cell receptor beta chains drawn from one sample of a study of blood T cell repertoires in COVID-19. Repertoires were generated with immunoSEQ multiplex PCR, while TCRdb's copy carries only in-frame clones and drops some. The table lists roughly 250,000 clones, more than 85% of them singletons. The sequenced sample consisted of peripheral blood. The receptors shown here come from a person in their late teens or twenties with COVID-19, enrolled during active disease. Each CDR3 is given with its conserved first and last residue. The D gene is left open where the match is weak. The listing skips clone size in some rows; elsewhere it reads once, few, many or a size class.

D: TRBD1; size: few; J: TRBJ1-2; V: TRBV15; DNA: TGTGCCACCAGCGCGGACAGGGCCGTTAACTATGGCTACACCTTC; CDR3: CATSADRAVNYGYTF
D: TRBD2; size: -; J: TRBJ2-7; V: TRBV4-1; DNA: TGCGCCAGCAGCCAAGGCGGGTCCACTAGCGGGAGGGTATTTGGCTCCTACGAGCAGTACTTC; CDR3: CASSQGGSTSGRVFGSYEQYF
D: -; size: -; J: TRBJ1-6; V: TRBV19; DNA: TGTGCCAGTAGCCTACGAGTCGACTGGGAGTATAATTCACCCCTCCACTTT; CDR3: CASSLRVDWEYNSPLHF
D: -; size: -; J: TRBJ1-2; V: TRBV3-1/TRBV3-2; DNA: TGTGCCAGCAGCACCAGAAACTATGGCTACACCTTC; CDR3: CASSTRNYGYTF
D: TRBD1; size: -; J: TRBJ2-5; V: TRBV4-1; DNA: TGCGCCAGCAGCCAAATCCCGGGACAGGGAACCCAGTACTTC; CDR3: CASSQIPGQGTQYF
D: TRBD2; size: -; J: TRBJ2-3; V: TRBV28; DNA: TGTGCCACCGCTGATAGCGGGAGGGGCACAGATACGCAGTATTTT; CDR3: CATADSGRGTDTQYF
D: -; size: -; J: TRBJ1-5; V: TRBV7-2; DNA: TGTGCCAGCAGCTTAGGGTTAGATCAGCCCCAGCATTTT; CDR3: CASSLGLDQPQHF
D: TRBD1; size: -; J: TRBJ2-1; V: TRBV7-6; DNA: TGTGCCAGCACCCGGACAGGGAACCATGAGCAGTTCTTC; CDR3: CASTRTGNHEQFF
D: -; size: -; J: TRBJ2-7; V: TRBV11-2; DNA: TGTGCCAGCAGCTTAGGGATGGCAGGGTCCTACGAGCAGTACTTC; CDR3: CASSLGMAGSYEQYF
D: -; size: -; J: TRBJ2-1; V: TRBV13; DNA: TGTGCCAGCAGTTTAAGTCCTCAGGGTCTCTCCTACAATGAGCAGTTCTTC; CDR3: CASSLSPQGLSYNEQFF
D: TRBD1; size: -; J: TRBJ2-2; V: TRBV6-5; DNA: TGTGCCGGACAGGCGACAGCAGGCGCCGGGGAGCTGTTTTTT; CDR3: CAGQATAGAGELFF